The clone carrying this T cell receptor beta chain was counted only a few times. Its antigen is still unknown. The data belong to a study of post-analysis software for immune sequencing data. Study background: Some patients lacked subtype; others had relapsing-remitting, secondary progressive or progressive-relapsing disease.

Incorporated into the TCR beta cDNA libraries were unique molecular identifiers, which served to reduce PCR and sequencing biases. Each CDR3 protein is one row after TCRdb ran MiXCR on the PCR reads. Among fewer than 850,000 distinct CDR3 sequences, about 45% were seen once, and the ten largest hold roughly 5%. Study-wide findings and caveats: Patients used five TRBV segments, including TRBV5-6, TRBV5-1 and TRBV20-1, more often than controls.

Looked up from germline, CDR1 is LGHDT and CDR2 is YNNKEL (reference sequence). The CDR3 sequence is 14 residues long. V was pared by 3 bases and J by 5 bases, with 5 bases of the junction left unmatched. V usage is TRBV3-1 and J usage is TRBJ2-5; 8 positions agree with TRBD1. The clonotype originates from a girl between 5 and 17 years old with multiple sclerosis. Sequenced: blood. This CDR3 reads CASSHNDRGETQYF. DNA for the CDR3: TGTGCCAGCAGCCATAACGACAGGGGTGAGACCCAGTACTTC.